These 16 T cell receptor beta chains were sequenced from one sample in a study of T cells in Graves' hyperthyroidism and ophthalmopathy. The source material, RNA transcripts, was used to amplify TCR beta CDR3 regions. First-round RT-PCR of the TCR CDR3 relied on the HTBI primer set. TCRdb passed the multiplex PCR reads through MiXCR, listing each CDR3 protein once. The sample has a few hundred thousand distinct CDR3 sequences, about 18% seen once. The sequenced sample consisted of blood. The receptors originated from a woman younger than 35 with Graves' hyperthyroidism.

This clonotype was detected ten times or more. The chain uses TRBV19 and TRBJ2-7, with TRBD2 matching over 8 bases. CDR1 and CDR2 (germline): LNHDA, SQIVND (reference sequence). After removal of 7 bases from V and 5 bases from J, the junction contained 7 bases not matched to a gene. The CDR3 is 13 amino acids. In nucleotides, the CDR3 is TGTGCCAGTACCTTCCGGGAGGGCGACGAGCAGTACTTC. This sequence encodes CASTFREGDEQYF.

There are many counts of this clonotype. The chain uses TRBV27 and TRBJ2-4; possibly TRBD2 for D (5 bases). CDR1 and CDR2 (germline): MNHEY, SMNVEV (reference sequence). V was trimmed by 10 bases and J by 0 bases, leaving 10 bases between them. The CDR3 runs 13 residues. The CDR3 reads CATRTLAKNIQYF. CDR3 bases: TGTGCCACCCGGACTTTAGCCAAAAACATTCAGTACTTC.

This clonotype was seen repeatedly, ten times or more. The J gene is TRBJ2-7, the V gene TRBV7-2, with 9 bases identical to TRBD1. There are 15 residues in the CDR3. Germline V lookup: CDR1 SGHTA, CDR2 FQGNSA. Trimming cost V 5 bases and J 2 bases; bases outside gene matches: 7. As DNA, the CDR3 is TGTGCCAGCAGCCTCCGGGACAGGGACACCTACGAGCAGTACTTC. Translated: CASSLRDRDTYEQYF.

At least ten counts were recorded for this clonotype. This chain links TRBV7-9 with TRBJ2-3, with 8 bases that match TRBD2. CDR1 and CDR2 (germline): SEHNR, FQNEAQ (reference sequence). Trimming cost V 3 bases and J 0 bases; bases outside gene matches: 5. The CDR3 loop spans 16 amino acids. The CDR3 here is CASSFLRGESTDTQYF. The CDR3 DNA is TGTGCCAGCAGCTTTTTGCGGGGGGAAAGCACAGATACGCAGTATTTT.

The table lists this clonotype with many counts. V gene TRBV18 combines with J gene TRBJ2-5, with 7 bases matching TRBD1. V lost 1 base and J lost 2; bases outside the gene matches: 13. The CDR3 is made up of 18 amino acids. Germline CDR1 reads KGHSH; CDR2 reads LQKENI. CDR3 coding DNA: TGTGCCAGCTCACCACTTCCGGTCATCGCAGGGGGTCAAGAGACCCAGTACTTC. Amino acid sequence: CASSPLPVIAGGQETQYF. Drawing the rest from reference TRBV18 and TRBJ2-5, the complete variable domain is NAGVMQNPRHLVRRRGQEARLRCSPMKGHSHVYWYRQLPEEGLKFMVYLQKENIIDESGMPKERFSAEFPKEGPSILRIQQVVRGDSAAYFCASSPLPVIAGGQETQYFGPGTRLLVL.

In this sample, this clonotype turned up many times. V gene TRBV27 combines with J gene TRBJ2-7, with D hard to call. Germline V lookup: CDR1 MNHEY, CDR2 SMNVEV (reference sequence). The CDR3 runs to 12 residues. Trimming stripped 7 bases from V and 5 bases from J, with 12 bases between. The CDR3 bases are TGTGCCAGCACTGGGTTGAGGAACGAGCAGTACTTC. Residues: CASTGLRNEQYF.

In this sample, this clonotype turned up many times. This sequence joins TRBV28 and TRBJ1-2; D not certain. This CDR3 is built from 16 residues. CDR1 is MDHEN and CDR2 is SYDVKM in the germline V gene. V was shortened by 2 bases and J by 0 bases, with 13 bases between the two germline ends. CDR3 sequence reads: CASSLNLGLANYGYTF. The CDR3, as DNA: TGTGCCAGCAGTTTAAATTTGGGTCTAGCTAACTATGGCTACACCTTC.

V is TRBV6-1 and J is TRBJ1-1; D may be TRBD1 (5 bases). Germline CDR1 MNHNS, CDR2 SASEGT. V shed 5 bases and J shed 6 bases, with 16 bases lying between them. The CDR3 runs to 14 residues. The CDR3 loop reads CASSPPGAGAEAFF. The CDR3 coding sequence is TGTGCCAGCAGTCCCCCTGGGGCAGGAGCTGAAGCTTTCTTT.

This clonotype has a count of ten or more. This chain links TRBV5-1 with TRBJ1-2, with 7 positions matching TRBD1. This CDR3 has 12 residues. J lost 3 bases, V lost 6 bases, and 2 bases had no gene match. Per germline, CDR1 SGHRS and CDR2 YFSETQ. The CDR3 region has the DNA TGCGCCAGCACGGGGACAGACTATGGCTACACCTTC. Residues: CASTGTDYGYTF.

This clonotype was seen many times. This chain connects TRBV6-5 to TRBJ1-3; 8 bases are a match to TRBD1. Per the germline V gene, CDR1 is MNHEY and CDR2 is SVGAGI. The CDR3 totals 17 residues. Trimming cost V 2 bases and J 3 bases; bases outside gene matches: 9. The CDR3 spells CASSYPDRGSGGNTIYF. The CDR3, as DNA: TGTGCCAGCAGTTACCCCGACAGGGGAAGTGGTGGAAACACCATATATTTT.

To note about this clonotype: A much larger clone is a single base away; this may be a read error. CDR3 loop: CASRRGGGGQETKYF. As DNA, the CDR3 is TGTGCCAGCCGTCGAGGCGGCGGGGGTCAAGAGACCAAGTACTTC. The chain couples TRBV2 to TRBJ2-5; 7 nucleotides match TRBD2. The CDR3 is made up of 15 amino acids. Germline V gene data show CDR1 as SNHLY and CDR2 as FYNNEI.

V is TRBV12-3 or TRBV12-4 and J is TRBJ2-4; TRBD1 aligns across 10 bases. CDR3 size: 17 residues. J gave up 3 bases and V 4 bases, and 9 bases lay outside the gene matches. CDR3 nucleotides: TGTGCCAGCAGTTACCCGGACAGGGGGGGAGGCAAAAACATTCAGTACTTC. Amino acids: CASSYPDRGGGKNIQYF.

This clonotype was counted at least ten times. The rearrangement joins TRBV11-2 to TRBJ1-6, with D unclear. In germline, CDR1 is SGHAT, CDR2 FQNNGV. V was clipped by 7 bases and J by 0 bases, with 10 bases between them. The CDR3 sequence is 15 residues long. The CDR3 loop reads CASTGARSYNSPLHF. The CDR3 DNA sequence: TGTGCCAGCACAGGTGCACGCTCCTATAATTCACCCCTCCACTTT.

CDR3 sequence (DNA): TGTGCCAGCAGCCAGAGGGGAGACTCCTACGAGCAGTACTTC. Encoded protein: CASSQRGDSYEQYF. The V and J genes are TRBV12-3 or TRBV12-4 and TRBJ2-7; possibly TRBD1 or TRBD2 for D (5 bases each). V was trimmed by 6 bases and J by 0 bases, leaving 12 bases between them. The CDR3 has 14 amino acids.

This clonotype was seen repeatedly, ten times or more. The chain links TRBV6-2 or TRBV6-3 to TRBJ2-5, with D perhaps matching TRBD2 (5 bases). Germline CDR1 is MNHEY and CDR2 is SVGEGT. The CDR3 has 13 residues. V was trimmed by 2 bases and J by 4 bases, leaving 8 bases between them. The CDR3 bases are TGTGCCAGCAGTTACGGTGAGGGAGAGACCCAGTACTTC. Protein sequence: CASSYGEGETQYF.

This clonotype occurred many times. The CDR3 nucleotides are TGTGCTAGTGGTTTATCTAGCGGGAGCGGGGAGCTGTTTTTT. Translated, it gives CASGLSSGSGELFF. J is TRBJ2-2 and V is TRBV12-5, with 10 nucleotides matching TRBD2. Trimming cost V 3 bases and J 7 bases; bases outside gene matches: 2. This CDR3 spans 14 amino acids. Germline V gene sequence: CDR1 LGHNT, CDR2 FRNRAP. The complete variable domain, with remaining parts taken from reference TRBV12-5 and TRBJ2-2, reads DARVTQTPRHKVTEMGQEVTMRCQPILGHNTVFWYRQTMMQGLELLAYFRNRAPLDDSGMPKDRFSAEMPDATLATLKIQPSEPRDSAVYFCASGLSSGSGELFFGEGSRLTVL.